This entry concerns a single T cell receptor (beta chain). This entry comes from a study of PD-1 blockade in classical Hodgkin lymphoma. All patients experienced relapse after autologous stem cell transplantation, and brentuximab vedotin exposure was variable. V dropped 5 bases and J dropped 3; count of bases not matched to a gene: 7. Germline values: CDR1 SGHTA, CDR2 FQGNSA. The CDR3 consists of 16 residues. Here immunoSEQ multiplex PCR was the method, and the copy in TCRdb shows in-frame clones only, minus some. The repertoire consists of about 100,000 clones, with about 89% occurring once and the leading ten covering about 7.1%.

The chain carries TRBV7-2 and TRBJ2-1; 10 bases are a match to TRBD2. This clonotype was obtained from a human donor with classical Hodgkin lymphoma. This specimen was peripheral blood mononuclear cells (PBMCs), taken before the second cycle of nivolumab. The CDR3 is CASSPFSGGIYNEQFF. Here the CDR3 DNA reads TGTGCCAGCAGCCCGTTTAGCGGGGGGATCTACAATGAGCAGTTCTTC. Full variable domain (outside the CDR3, taken from reference TRBV7-2 and TRBJ2-1): GAGVSQSPSNKVTEKGKDVELRCDPISGHTALYWYRQSLGQGLEFLIYFQGNSAPDKSGLPSDRFSAERTGGSVSTLTIQRTQQEDSAVYLCASSPFSGGIYNEQFFGPGTRLTVL.